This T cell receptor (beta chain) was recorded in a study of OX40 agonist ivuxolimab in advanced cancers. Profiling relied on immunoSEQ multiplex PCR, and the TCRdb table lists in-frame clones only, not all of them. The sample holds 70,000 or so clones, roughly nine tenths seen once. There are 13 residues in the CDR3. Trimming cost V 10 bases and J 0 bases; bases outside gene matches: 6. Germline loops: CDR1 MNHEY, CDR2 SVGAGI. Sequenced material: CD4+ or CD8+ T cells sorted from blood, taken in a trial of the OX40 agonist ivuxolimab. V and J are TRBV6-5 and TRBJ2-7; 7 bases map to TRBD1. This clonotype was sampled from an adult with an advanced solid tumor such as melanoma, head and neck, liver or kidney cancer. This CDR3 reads CATTQGDSYEQYF. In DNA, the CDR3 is TGTGCCACCACCCAGGGGGACTCCTACGAGCAGTACTTC.